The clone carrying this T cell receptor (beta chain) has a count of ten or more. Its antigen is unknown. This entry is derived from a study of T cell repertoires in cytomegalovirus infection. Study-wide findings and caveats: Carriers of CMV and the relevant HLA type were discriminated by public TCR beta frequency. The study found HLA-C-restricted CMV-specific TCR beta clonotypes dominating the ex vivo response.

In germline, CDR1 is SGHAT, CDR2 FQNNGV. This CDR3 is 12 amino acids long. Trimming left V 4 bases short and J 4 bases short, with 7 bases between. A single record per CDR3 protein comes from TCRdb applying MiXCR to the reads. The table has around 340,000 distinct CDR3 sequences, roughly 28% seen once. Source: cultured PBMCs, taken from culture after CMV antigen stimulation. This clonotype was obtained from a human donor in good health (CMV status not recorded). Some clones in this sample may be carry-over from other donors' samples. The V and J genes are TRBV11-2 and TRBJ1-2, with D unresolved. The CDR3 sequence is CASSSGGYGYTF. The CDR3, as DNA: TGTGCCAGCAGCTCCGGTGGCTATGGCTACACCTTC.